These 18 T cell receptor beta chains originate from one sample sequenced in a study of CXCR3-negative and CXCR3-positive naive CD8 T cells. Study outcomes and limitations: More hydrophobic TRB CDR3s were found in CXCR3-positive naive cells than in CXCR3-negative naive cells.

UMI labels and 5' RACE were used to prepare the TRB cDNA libraries. Following a re-call of the 5' RACE reads, TCRdb has one entry per CDR3 protein and lacks DNA. This sample's table reports about 130,000 distinct CDR3 sequences. No antigen is known for these receptors. The specimen sequenced was naive CXCR3+ CD8+ T cells from blood. The subset: CD45RO-CCR7+CD27+CD95- naive CD8+ T cells expressing CXCR3 (TNR3+). Every receptor here comes from a human donor in good health. Some clones in this sample may be carry-over from other donors' samples.

The rearrangement joins TRBV6-1 to TRBJ2-1. Germline CDR1 MNHNS, CDR2 SASEGT. This CDR3 contains 14 residues. The CDR3 sequence is CASSELPRGNEQFF.

The J gene is TRBJ2-7, the V gene TRBV27; TCRdb selects TRBD1, and the lack of DNA leaves this call unchecked. The CDR3 is 14 residues long. CDR1 is MNHEY, CDR2 SMNVEV, per germline (reference sequence). CDR3: CASSALTAPYEQYF.

The V and J genes are TRBV6-1 and TRBJ2-7; absent DNA, TCRdb's TRBD1 call cannot be checked. The CDR3 sequence is 12 residues long. Germline V gene lookup returns CDR1 MNHNS and CDR2 SASEGT. The CDR3 protein is CASRDTGPFGDF.

This chain uses TRBV7-6 with TRBJ1-3; with no DNA, the TCRdb D assignment of TRBD1 cannot be verified. The CDR3 extends over 17 amino acids. Germline values: CDR1 SGHVS, CDR2 FNYEAQ. The CDR3 sequence: CASSLADGLRDLDTIYF.

This chain links TRBV4-2 with TRBJ2-7. The length of the CDR3 is 17 residues. The germline gives CDR1 LGHNA, CDR2 YNFKEQ. The CDR3 loop is CASSHPTVVGVAYEQYF.

This chain joins TRBV3-1 and TRBJ1-3. CDR1 is LGHDT and CDR2 is YNNKEL in the germline V gene (reference sequence). This CDR3 region has 15 residues. The CDR3 sequence: CASSQDQGSGNTIYF.

The rearrangement uses TRBV14 and TRBJ2-1. The CDR3 consists of 11 residues. Germline lookup yields CDR1 SGHDN and CDR2 FVKESK. CDR3 sequence: CASSMSYEQFF.

V gene TRBV5-1 combines with J gene TRBJ2-1; as DNA is missing, the TRBD1 call by TCRdb cannot be tested. Germline loops: CDR1 SGHRS, CDR2 YFSETQ. This CDR3 region has 14 residues. CDR3 region: CASSFPGLGNEQFF.

The chain employs TRBV13 and TRBJ2-2; TCRdb picks TRBD2, but there is no DNA to check that call. Germline V gene lookup returns CDR1 PRHDT and CDR2 FYEKMQ (reference sequence). There are 16 residues in the CDR3. This chain's CDR3 is CASSLGRASWTGELFF.

The J gene is TRBJ1-5, the V gene TRBV5-5. CDR1 is SGHKS, CDR2 YYEKEE, per germline (reference sequence). This CDR3 comprises 15 residues. This CDR3 is CASSPYRYSNQPQHF. Drawing the rest from reference TRBV5-5 and TRBJ1-5, the complete variable domain is DAGVTQSPTHLIKTRGQQVTLRCSPISGHKSVSWYQQVLGQGPQFIFQYYEKEERGRGNFPDRFSARQFPNYSSELNVNALLLGDSALYLCASSPYRYSNQPQHFGDGTRLSIL.

This chain's CDR3 is CASSLGQAGNQPQHF. This chain joins TRBV7-9 and TRBJ1-5. Germline CDR1 SEHNR, CDR2 FQNEAQ (reference sequence). The CDR3 covers 15 residues.

V is TRBV21-1 and J is TRBJ1-1. TRBV21-1 counts as a pseudogene. This CDR3 has 15 residues. CDR3: CASTQPREVNTEAFF.

The chain recombines TRBV19 with TRBJ1-4; the D call of TRBD1 rests on TCRdb alone, since no DNA is present to check it. CDR3 length: 20 amino acids. The germline gives CDR1 LNHDA, CDR2 SQIVND (reference sequence). CDR3 protein: CASTDEQGADPFATNEKLFF.

The rearrangement joins TRBV7-2 to TRBJ1-2; TCRdb's D call of TRBD1 is untestable without DNA. The germline V gene has CDR1 SGHTA and CDR2 FQGNSA. This CDR3 is 13 amino acids long. The CDR3 here is CASRAGQGYGYTF. The full variable domain, completed using reference TRBV7-2 and TRBJ1-2, is GAGVSQSPSNKVTEKGKDVELRCDPISGHTALYWYRQSLGQGLEFLIYFQGNSAPDKSGLPSDRFSAERTGGSVSTLTIQRTQQEDSAVYLCASRAGQGYGYTFGSGTRLTVV.

The J gene is TRBJ2-6, the V gene TRBV4-3. Germline assignment: CDR1 LGHNA and CDR2 YSLEER. The CDR3 is made up of 16 amino acids. The CDR3 region is CASSQDQRVGVNVLTF.

The rearrangement joins TRBV7-9 to TRBJ2-5; TCRdb reports TRBD1, a call that lacks DNA to check it against. CDR1 is SEHNR, CDR2 FQNEAQ, per germline (reference sequence). The CDR3 spans 16 residues. The CDR3 protein is CASSSRDPTGGETQYF.

The gene calls are TRBV12-3 or TRBV12-4 and TRBJ2-1; the D gene TCRdb calls, TRBD1, cannot be checked with no DNA. The CDR3 length is 14 residues. This CDR3 is CASSSGQGVNEQFF.

V gene TRBV4-3 combines with J gene TRBJ1-1; TCRdb lists TRBD1, though no DNA is available to test this call. This CDR3 is built from 14 residues. Germline V gene lookup returns CDR1 LGHNA and CDR2 YSLEER. The CDR3 reads CASTHMGQAEGAFF.